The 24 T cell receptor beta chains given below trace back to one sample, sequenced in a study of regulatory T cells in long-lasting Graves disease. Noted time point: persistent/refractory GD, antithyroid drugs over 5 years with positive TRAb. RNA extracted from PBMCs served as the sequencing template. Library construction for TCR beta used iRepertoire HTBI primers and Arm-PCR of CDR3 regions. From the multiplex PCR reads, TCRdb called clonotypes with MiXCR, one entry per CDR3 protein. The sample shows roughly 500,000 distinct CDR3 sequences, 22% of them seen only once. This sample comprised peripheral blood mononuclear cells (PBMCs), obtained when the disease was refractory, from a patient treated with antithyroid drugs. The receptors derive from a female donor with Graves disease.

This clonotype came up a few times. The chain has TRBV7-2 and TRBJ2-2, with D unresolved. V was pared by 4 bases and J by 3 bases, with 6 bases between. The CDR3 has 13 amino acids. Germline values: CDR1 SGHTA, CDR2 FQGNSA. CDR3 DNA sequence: TGTGCCAGCAGCTCTAGATACACCGGGGAGCTGTTTTTT. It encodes CASSSRYTGELFF. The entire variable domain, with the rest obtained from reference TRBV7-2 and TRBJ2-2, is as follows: GAGVSQSPSNKVTEKGKDVELRCDPISGHTALYWYRQSLGQGLEFLIYFQGNSAPDKSGLPSDRFSAERTGGSVSTLTIQRTQQEDSAVYLCASSSRYTGELFFGEGSRLTVL.

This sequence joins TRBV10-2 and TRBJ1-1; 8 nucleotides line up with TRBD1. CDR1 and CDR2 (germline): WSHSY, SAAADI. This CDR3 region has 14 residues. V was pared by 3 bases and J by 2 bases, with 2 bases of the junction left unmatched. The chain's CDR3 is CASSEDRGNTEAFF. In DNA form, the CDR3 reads TGCGCCAGCAGTGAAGACAGGGGAAACACTGAAGCTTTCTTT.

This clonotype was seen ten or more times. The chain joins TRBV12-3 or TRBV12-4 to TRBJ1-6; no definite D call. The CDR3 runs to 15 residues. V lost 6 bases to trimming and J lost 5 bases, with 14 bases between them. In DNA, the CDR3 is TGTGCCAGCAGCCTCAGCTCCTTACATAATTCACCCCTCCACTTT. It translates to CASSLSSLHNSPLHF.

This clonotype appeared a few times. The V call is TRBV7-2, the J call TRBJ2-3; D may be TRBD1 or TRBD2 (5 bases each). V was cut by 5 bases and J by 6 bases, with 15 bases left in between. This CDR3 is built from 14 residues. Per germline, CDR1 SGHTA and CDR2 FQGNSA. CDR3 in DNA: TGTGCCAGCAGCCGTCGCAGAGGGGCGGATACGCAGTATTTT. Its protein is CASSRRRGADTQYF.

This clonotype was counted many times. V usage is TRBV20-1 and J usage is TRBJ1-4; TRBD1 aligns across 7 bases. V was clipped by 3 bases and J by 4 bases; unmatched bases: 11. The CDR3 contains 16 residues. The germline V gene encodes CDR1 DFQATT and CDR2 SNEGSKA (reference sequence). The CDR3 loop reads CSASARGTAFNEKLFF. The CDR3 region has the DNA TGCAGTGCTAGCGCCCGGGGGACAGCCTTTAATGAAAAACTGTTTTTT.

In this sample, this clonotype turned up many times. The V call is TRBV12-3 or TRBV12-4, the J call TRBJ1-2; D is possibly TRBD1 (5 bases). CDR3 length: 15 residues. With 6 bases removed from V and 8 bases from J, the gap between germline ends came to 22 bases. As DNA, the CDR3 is TGTGCCAGCAGAAAAGGACCCACGGAGGGGCGCGGCTACACCTTC. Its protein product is CASRKGPTEGRGYTF.

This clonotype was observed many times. Here the CDR3 DNA reads TGTGCCAGCAGCTTCAGCGGGAGAAGCTCCTACGAGCAGTACTTC. Its protein is CASSFSGRSSYEQYF. V is TRBV28 and J is TRBJ2-7; 8 bases are shared with TRBD2. Germline-derived CDR1 and CDR2 are MDHEN and SYDVKM. CDR3 size: 15 residues. Trimming cost V 6 bases and J 0 bases; bases outside gene matches: 7.

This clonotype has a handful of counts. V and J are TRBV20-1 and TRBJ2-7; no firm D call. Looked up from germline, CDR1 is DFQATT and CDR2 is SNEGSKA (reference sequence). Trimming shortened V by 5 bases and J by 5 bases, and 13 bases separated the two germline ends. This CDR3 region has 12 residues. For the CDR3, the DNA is TGCAGTGCTCTCCCCCTAAGGAACGAGCAGTACTTC. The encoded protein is CSALPLRNEQYF.

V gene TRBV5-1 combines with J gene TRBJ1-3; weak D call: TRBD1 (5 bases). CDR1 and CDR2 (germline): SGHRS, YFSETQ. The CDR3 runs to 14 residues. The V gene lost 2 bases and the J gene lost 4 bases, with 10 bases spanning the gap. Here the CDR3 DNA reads TGCGCCAGCAGCTTTTGGGGGTACGGAAACACCATATATTTT. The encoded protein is CASSFWGYGNTIYF. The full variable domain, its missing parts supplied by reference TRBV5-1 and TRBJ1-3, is KAGVTQTPRYLIKTRGQQVTLSCSPISGHRSVSWYQQTPGQGLQFLFEYFSETQRNKGNFPGRFSGRQFSNSRSEMNVSTLELGDSALYLCASSFWGYGNTIYFGEGSWLTVV.

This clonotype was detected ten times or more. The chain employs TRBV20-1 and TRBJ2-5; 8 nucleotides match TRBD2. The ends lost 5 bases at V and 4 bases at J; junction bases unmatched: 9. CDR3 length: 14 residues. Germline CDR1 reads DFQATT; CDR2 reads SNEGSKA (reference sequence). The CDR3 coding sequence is TGCAGTGCTGAAGACAGCGGGAGCGGAGAGACCCAGTACTTC. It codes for CSAEDSGSGETQYF.

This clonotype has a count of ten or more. This CDR3 is CASSPGTADQPQHF. The CDR3 DNA sequence: TGTGCCAGCAGCCCCGGGACAGCCGATCAGCCCCAGCATTTT. This rearrangement joins TRBV7-2 to TRBJ1-5; 7 bases are a match to TRBD1. Germline CDR1 and CDR2: SGHTA and FQGNSA. J lost 5 bases, V lost 5 bases, and 6 bases had no gene match. This CDR3 region has 14 residues.

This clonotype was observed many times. The CDR3 region is CASSWGTSTTGELFF. The DNA of the CDR3 is TGTGCCAGCAGTTGGGGGACTAGCACCACCGGGGAGCTGTTTTTT. The chain couples TRBV12-3 or TRBV12-4 to TRBJ2-2; 9 positions agree with TRBD2. V gave up 4 bases and J gave up 4 bases; unmatched junction bases: 4. The CDR3 totals 15 residues.

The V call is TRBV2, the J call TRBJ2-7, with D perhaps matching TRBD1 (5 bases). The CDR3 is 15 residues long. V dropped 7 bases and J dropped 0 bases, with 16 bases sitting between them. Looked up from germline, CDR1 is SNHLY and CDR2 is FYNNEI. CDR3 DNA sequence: TGTGCCAGCAAGGGGCAGGCGATGATCTCCTACGAGCAGTACTTC. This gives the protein CASKGQAMISYEQYF.

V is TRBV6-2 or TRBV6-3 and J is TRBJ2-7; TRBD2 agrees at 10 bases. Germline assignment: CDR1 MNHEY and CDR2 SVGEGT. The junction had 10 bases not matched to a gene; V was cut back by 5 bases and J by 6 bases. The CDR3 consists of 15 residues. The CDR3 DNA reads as TGTGCCAGCAGTACATTGGCTAGCGGGAGTTTCGAGCAGTACTTC. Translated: CASSTLASGSFEQYF.

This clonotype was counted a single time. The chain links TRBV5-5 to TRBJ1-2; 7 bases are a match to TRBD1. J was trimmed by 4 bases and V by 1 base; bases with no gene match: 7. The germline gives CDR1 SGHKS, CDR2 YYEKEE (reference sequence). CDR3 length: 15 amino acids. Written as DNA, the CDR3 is TGTGCCAGCAGCTTGCGGACAGGAGAAAGCTATGGCTACACCTTC. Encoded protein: CASSLRTGESYGYTF.

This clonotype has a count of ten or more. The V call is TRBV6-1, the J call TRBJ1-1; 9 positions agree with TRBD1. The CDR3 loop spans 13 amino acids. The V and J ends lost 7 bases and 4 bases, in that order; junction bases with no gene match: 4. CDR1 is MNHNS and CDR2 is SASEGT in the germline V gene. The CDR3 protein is CASILTGGTEAFF. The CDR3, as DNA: TGTGCCAGCATCCTGACAGGGGGCACTGAAGCTTTCTTT.

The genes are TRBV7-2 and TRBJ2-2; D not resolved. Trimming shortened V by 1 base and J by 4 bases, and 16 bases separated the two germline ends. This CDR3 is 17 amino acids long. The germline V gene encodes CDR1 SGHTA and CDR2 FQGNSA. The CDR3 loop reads CASSLDARKGSTGELFF. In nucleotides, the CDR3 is TGTGCCAGCAGCTTAGATGCTAGGAAGGGATCCACCGGGGAGCTGTTTTTT. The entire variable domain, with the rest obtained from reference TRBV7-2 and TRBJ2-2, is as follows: GAGVSQSPSNKVTEKGKDVELRCDPISGHTALYWYRQSLGQGLEFLIYFQGNSAPDKSGLPSDRFSAERTGGSVSTLTIQRTQQEDSAVYLCASSLDARKGSTGELFFGEGSRLTVL.

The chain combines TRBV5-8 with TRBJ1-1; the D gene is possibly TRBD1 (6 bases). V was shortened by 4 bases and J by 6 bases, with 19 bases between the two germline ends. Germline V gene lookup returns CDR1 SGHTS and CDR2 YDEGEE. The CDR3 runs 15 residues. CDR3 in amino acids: CASSIARGRVAEAFF. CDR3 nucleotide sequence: TGTGCCAGCAGCATTGCCAGGGGCCGGGTGGCTGAAGCTTTCTTT.

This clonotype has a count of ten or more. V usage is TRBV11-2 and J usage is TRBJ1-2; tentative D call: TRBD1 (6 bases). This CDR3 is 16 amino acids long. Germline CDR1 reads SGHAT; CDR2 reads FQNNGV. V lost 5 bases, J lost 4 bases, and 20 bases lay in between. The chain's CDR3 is CASSPLRQAKFYGYTF. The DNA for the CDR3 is TGTGCCAGCAGCCCTTTAAGACAGGCGAAGTTCTATGGCTACACCTTC.

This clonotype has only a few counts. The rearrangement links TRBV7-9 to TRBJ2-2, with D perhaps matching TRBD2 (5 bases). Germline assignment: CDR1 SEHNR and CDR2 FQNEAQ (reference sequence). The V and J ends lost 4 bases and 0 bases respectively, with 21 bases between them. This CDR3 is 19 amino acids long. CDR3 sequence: CASSSTSAERPTNTGELFF. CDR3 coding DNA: TGTGCCAGCAGCTCTACTTCAGCGGAGCGGCCAACGAACACCGGGGAGCTGTTTTTT. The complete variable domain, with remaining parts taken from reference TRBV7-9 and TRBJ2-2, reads DTGVSQNPRHKITKRGQNVTFRCDPISEHNRLYWYRQTLGQGPEFLTYFQNEAQLEKSRLLSDRFSAERPKGSFSTLEIQRTEQGDSAMYLCASSSTSAERPTNTGELFFGEGSRLTVL.

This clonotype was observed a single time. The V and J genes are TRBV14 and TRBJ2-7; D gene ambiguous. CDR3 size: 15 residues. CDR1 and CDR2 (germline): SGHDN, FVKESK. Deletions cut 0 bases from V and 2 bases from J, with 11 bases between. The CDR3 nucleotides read TGTGCCAGCAGCCAAGATTCTTTGGGGACCTACGAGCAGTACTTC. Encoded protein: CASSQDSLGTYEQYF. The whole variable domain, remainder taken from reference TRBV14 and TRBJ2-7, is EAGVTQFPSHSVIEKGQTVTLRCDPISGHDNLYWYRRVMGKEIKFLLHFVKESKQDESGMPNNRFLAERTGGTYSTLKVQPAELEDSGVYFCASSQDSLGTYEQYFGPGTRLTVT.

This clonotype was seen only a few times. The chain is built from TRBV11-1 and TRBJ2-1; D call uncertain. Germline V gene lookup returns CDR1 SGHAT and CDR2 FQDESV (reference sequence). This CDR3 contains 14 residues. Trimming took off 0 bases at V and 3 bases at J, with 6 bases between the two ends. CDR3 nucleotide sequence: TGTGCCAGCAGCTTAGCCATCCGCTACAATGAGCAGTTCTTC. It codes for CASSLAIRYNEQFF.

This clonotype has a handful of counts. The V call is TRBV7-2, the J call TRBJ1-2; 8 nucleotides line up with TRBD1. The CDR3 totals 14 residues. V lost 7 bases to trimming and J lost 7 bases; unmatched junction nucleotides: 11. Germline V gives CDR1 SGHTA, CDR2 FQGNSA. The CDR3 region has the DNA TGTGCCAGCACAACGGACAGGGAGGGGGGTGGCTACACCTTC. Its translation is CASTTDREGGGYTF.

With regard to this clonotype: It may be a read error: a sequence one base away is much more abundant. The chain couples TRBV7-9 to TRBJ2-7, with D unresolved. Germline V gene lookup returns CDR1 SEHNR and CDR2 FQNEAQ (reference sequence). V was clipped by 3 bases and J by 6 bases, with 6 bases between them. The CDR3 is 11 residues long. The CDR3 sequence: CASSFSAEQYF. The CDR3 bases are TGTGCCAGCAGCTTCAGCGCCGAGCAGTACTTC.